Below are 8 T cell receptor beta chains sequenced from a single sample in a study of shared clonotypes between healthy human individuals. Here immunoSEQ multiplex PCR was the method, and the copy in TCRdb shows in-frame clones only, minus some. Of about 490,000 clones listed, 81% are singletons. Source material: PBMCs. These receptors were taken from a woman in her thirties or forties in good health. Some clones in this sample may be carry-over from other donors' samples.

The genes are TRBV9 and TRBJ2-2, with D maybe TRBD2 (6 bases). CDR3 length equals 16 residues. From germline, CDR1 is SGDLS and CDR2 YYNGEE. V dropped 0 bases and J dropped 6 bases, with 15 bases sitting between them. In DNA form, the CDR3 reads TGTGCCAGCAGCGTAGTTGGCGGGCGGAGGGCCGGGGAGCTGTTTTTT. Amino acid sequence: CASSVVGGRRAGELFF.

This clone was seen at least ten times. This same CDR3 is encoded by further DNA sequences in the sample. The chain couples TRBV10-3 to TRBJ2-1, with 12 bases aligning to TRBD2. V trimming: 6 bases; J trimming: 5 bases; junction bases outside the gene matches: 17. This CDR3 has 19 amino acids. CDR1 ENHRY and CDR2 SYGVKD come from the germline V gene. CDR3 in DNA: TGTGCCATCAGCGAGCCGGGACAACTACTAGCGGGAGGACACAATGAGCAGTTCTTC. This translates into CAISEPGQLLAGGHNEQFF.

The chain couples TRBV5-1 to TRBJ2-1; 7 bases agree with TRBD2. V lost 3 bases to trimming and J lost 5 bases; unmatched junction nucleotides: 5. Germline assignment: CDR1 SGHRS and CDR2 YFSETQ. There are 14 residues in the CDR3. Here the CDR3 DNA reads TGCGCCAGCAGCTCGAGACTAGCAGACAATGAGCAGTTCTTC. It is translated as CASSSRLADNEQFF.

V gene TRBV7-6 combines with J gene TRBJ2-7; 7 bases line up with TRBD1. J was trimmed by 3 bases and V by 5 bases; bases with no gene match: 10. This CDR3 is 15 amino acids long. Germline V gene lookup returns CDR1 SGHVS and CDR2 FNYEAQ. The DNA of the CDR3 is TGTGCCAGCAGCCCCACTCAGACAGGGTTCTACGAGCAGTACTTC. Its protein product is CASSPTQTGFYEQYF.

This clone was recorded at least ten times. Other DNA sequences within the sample encode an identical CDR3. The chain recombines TRBV9 with TRBJ1-1, with a tentative D call TRBD1 (5 bases). Germline CDR1 SGDLS, CDR2 YYNGEE. The CDR3 is 14 amino acids. Between the trimmed V and J ends, which lost 3 bases and 1 base, there was a span of 10 bases. The CDR3 nucleotides are TGTGCCAGCAGCGGGGGGTACCCGAACACTGAAGCTTTCTTT. Its translation is CASSGGYPNTEAFF.

On this clone: This sequence is one base from a far larger clone and is likely a read error. The same CDR3 arises from other DNA sequences in this sample as well. The chain is built from TRBV29-1 and TRBJ2-6, with a weak D call TRBD2 (5 bases). CDR1 SQVTM and CDR2 ANQGSEA come from the germline V gene. CDR3 size: 13 residues. CDR3 in amino acids: CSVDWAGANVLTF. The DNA for the CDR3 is TGTAGCGTTGACTGGGCCGGGGCCAACGTCCTGACTTTC.

The chain joins TRBV7-7 to TRBJ2-1; D may correspond to TRBD1 or TRBD2 (5 bases each). Germline assignment: CDR1 SSHAT and CDR2 FNYEAQ (reference sequence). The V and J ends lost 5 bases and 2 bases respectively, with 13 bases between them. The CDR3 is made up of 15 amino acids. Here the CDR3 reads CASSPGRATYNEQFF. The CDR3 coding sequence is TGTGCCAGCAGCCCAGGGCGGGCAACCTACAATGAGCAGTTCTTC. The full variable domain, completed using reference TRBV7-7 and TRBJ2-1, is GAGVSQSPRYKVTKRGQDVTLRCDPISSHATLYWYQQALGQGPEFLTYFNYEAQPDKSGLPSDRFSAERPEGSISTLTIQRTEQRDSAMYRCASSPGRATYNEQFFGPGTRLTVL.

Only one count was recorded for this clone. This rearrangement joins TRBV4-2 to TRBJ2-1; 14 positions match TRBD2. V lost 5 bases, J lost 9 bases, and 9 bases stayed unmatched. The germline V gene encodes CDR1 LGHNA and CDR2 YNFKEQ. The CDR3 sequence is 16 residues long. CDR3 residues: CASSAGLAGASGEQFF. CDR3 bases: TGTGCCAGCAGCGCGGGACTAGCGGGAGCATCTGGTGAGCAGTTCTTC.